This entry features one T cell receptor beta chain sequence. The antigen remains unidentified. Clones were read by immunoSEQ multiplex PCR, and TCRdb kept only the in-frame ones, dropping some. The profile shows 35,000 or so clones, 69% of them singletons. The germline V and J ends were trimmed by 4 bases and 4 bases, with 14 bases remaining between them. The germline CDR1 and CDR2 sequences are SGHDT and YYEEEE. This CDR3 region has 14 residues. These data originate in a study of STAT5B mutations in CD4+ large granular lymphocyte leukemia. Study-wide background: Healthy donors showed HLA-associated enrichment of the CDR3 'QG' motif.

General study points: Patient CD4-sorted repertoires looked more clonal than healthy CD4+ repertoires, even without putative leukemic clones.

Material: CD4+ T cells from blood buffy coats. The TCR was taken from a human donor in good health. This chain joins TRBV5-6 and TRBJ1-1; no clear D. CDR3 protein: CASSRWVLSTEAFF. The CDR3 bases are TGTGCCAGCAGCCGGTGGGTCTTGAGCACTGAAGCTTTCTTT.